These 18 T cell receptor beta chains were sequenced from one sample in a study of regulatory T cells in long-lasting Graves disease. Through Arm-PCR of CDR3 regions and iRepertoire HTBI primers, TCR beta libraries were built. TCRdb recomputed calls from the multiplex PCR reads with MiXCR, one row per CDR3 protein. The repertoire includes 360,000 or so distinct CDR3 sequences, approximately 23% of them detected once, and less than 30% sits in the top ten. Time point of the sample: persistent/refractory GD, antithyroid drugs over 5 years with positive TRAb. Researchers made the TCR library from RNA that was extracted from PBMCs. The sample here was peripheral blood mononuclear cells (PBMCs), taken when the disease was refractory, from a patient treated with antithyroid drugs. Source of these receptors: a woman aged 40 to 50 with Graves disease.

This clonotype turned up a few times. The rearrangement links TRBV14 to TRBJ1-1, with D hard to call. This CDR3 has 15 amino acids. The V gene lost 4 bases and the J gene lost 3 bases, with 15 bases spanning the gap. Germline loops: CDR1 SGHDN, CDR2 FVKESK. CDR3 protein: CASSRSYRRDTEAFF. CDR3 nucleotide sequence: TGTGCCAGCAGCCGATCATACAGACGCGACACTGAAGCTTTCTTT.

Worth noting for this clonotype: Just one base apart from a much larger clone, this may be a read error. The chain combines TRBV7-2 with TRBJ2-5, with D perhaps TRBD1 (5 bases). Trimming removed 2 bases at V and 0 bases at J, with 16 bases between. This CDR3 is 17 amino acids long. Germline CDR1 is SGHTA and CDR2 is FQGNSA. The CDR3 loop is CASSLILDRPYQETQYF. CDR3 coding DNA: TGTGCCAGCAGCTTAATTCTTGACAGACCCTACCAAGAGACCCAGTACTTC. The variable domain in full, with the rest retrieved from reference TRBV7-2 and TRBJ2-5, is GAGVSQSPSNKVTEKGKDVELRCDPISGHTALYWYRQSLGQGLEFLIYFQGNSAPDKSGLPSDRFSAERTGGSVSTLTIQRTQQEDSAVYLCASSLILDRPYQETQYFGPGTRLLVL.

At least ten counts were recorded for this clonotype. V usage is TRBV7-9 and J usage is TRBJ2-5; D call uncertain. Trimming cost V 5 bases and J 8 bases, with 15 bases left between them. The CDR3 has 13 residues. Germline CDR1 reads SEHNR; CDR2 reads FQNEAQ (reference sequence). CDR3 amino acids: CASSARTESTQYF. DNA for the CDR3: TGTGCCAGCAGCGCCAGGACGGAGAGCACCCAGTACTTC.

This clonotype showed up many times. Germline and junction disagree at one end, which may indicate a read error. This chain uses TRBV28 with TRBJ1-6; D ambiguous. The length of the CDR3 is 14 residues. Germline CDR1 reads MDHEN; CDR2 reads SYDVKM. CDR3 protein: CASSLDSGQTKDFF. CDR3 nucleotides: TGTGCCAGCAGCCTCGACTCCGGGCAGACGAAGGATTTCTTT.

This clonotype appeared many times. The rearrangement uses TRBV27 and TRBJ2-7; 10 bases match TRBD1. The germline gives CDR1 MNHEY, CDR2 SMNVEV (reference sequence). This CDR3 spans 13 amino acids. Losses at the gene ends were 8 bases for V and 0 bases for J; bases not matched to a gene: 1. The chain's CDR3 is CASGQGVSYEQYF. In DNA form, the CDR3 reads TGTGCCAGCGGACAGGGGGTCTCCTACGAGCAGTACTTC.

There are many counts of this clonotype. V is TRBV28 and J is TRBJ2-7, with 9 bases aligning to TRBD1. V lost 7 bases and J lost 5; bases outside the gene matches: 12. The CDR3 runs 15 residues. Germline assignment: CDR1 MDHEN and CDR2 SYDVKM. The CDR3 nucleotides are TGTGCCAGCACCCCTGGGGACAGGGACTCGCACGAGCAGTACTTC. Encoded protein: CASTPGDRDSHEQYF.

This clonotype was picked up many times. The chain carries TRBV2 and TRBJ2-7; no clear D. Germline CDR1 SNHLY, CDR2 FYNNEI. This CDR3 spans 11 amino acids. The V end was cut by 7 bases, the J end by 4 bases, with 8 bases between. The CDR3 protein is CASMAQYEQYF. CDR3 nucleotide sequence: TGTGCCAGCATGGCACAGTACGAGCAGTACTTC.

CDR3 coding DNA: TGTGCCAGCAGTTTATTGCTCGCTAGCGGGAGCTCCTACGAGCAGTACTTC. This sequence encodes CASSLLLASGSSYEQYF. The V gene is TRBV27, the J gene TRBJ2-7, with 10 bases that match TRBD2. CDR3 length: 17 amino acids. J gave up 0 bases and V 1 base, and 6 bases lay outside the gene matches. Germline V gene sequence: CDR1 MNHEY, CDR2 SMNVEV (reference sequence).

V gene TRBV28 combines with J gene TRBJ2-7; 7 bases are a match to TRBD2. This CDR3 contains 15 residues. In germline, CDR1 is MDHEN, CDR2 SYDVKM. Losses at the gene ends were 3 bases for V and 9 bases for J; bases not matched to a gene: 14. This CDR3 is CASSFRAGFRGAQYF. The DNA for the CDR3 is TGTGCCAGCAGTTTTAGAGCGGGGTTTCGGGGTGCGCAGTACTTC.

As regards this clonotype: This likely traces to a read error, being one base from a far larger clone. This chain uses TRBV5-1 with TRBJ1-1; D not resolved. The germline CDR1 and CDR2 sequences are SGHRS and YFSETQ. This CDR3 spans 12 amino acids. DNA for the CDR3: TGTGCCAGCAGCTTAGTAGCCACTGTAGCTTTCTTT. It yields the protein CASSLVATVAFF.

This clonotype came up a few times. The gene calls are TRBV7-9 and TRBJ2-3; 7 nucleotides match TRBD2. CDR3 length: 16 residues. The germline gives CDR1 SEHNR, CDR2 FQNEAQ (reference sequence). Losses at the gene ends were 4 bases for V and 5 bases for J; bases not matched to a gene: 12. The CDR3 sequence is CASSYASGILGDTQYF. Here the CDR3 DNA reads TGTGCCAGCAGCTACGCTAGCGGTATCTTGGGAGATACGCAGTATTTT.

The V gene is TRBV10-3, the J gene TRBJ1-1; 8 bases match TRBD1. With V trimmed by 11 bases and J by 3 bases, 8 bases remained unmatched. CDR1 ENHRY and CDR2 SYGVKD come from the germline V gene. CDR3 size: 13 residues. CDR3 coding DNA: TGTGCCGGCAGAGAACAGGGGGACACTGAAGCTTTCTTT. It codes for CAGREQGDTEAFF.

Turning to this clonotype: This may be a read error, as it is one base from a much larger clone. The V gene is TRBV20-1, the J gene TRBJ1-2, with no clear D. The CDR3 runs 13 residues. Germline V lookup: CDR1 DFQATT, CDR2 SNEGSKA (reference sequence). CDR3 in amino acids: CGASVGVNYGYTF. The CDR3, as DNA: TGCGGTGCTAGTGTGGGCGTGAACTATGGCTACACCTTC.

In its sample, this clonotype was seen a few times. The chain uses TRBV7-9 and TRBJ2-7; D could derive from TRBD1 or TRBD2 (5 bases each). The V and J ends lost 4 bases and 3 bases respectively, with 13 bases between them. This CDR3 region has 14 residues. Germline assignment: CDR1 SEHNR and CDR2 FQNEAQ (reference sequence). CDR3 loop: CASSYPGTVYEQYF. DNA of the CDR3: TGTGCCAGCAGCTACCCCGGGACGGTCTACGAGCAGTACTTC.

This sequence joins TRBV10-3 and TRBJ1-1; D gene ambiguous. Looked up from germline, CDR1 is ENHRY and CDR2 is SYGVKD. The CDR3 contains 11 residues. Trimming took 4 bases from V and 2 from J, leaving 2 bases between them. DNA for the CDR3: TGTGCCATCAGTGGCAACACTGAAGCTTTCTTT. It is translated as CAISGNTEAFF.

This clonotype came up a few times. CDR3 DNA sequence: TGTGCCAGCAGTTACCAGGAGACCACTGAAGCTTTCTTT. Its protein product is CASSYQETTEAFF. This chain joins TRBV6-2 or TRBV6-3 and TRBJ1-1; D unresolved. Trimming pared 2 bases from V and 4 bases from J, leaving 8 bases between. CDR3 length equals 13 residues. Germline V gene sequence: CDR1 MNHEY, CDR2 SVGEGT.

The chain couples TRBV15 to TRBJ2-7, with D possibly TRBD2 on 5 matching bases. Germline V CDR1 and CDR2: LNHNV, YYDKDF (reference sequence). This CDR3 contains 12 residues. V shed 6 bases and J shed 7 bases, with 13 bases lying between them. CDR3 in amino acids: CATRAARGEQYF. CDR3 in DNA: TGTGCCACCAGGGCCGCCCGGGGTGAGCAGTACTTC. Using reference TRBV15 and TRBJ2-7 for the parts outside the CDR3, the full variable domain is DAMVIQNPRYQVTQFGKPVTLSCSQTLNHNVMYWYQQKSSQAPKLLFHYYDKDFNNEADTPDNFQSRRPNTSFCFLDIRSPGLGDTAMYLCATRAARGEQYFGPGTRLTVT.

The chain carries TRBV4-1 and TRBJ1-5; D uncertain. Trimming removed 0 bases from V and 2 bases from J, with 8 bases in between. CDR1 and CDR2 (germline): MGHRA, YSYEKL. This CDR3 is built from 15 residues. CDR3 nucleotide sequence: TGCGCCAGCAGCCAAGAAAGCTTGGGCAATCAGCCCCAGCATTTT. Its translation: CASSQESLGNQPQHF.